These 9 T cell receptor beta chains came from one sample sequenced in a study of response to subunit inactivated influenza vaccine. In TCRdb, the RT-PCR reads were re-called with MiXCR into one record per CDR3 protein. The table records some 540,000 distinct CDR3 sequences, approximately 22% of them present only once. This same sample was also taken into another study, of T cells expressing NK-cell markers. Turning to that study: In generating TCR beta cDNA, 5'RACE template switching with UMIs was used.

This specimen was CD4+ T cells sorted from PBMCs, taken 11 to 12 days after vaccination. All receptors come from a man in his forties or fifties who received an inactivated influenza vaccine.

This clonotype occurred many times. The chain uses TRBV5-6 and TRBJ2-1; 7 bases line up with TRBD2. The CDR3 runs to 14 residues. Germline V CDR1 and CDR2: SGHDT, YYEEEE. With V trimmed by 7 bases and J by 8 bases, 12 bases remained unmatched. The CDR3 nucleotides are TGTGCCAGCGGACTAGTTTCCTCTTTACATGAGCAGTTCTTC. Its translation is CASGLVSSLHEQFF.

This chain links TRBV20-1 with TRBJ2-7, with 13 bases aligning to TRBD2. The CDR3 runs to 14 residues. Germline CDR1 and CDR2: DFQATT and SNEGSKA (reference sequence). V shed 6 bases and J 3 bases; nucleotides not matched to a gene: 5. CDR3 nucleotides: TGCAGTGCAAGGGGACTAGCGGGACACTACGAGCAGTACTTC. It codes for CSARGLAGHYEQYF.

V and J are TRBV24-1 and TRBJ2-7; D is uncertain. In germline, CDR1 is KGHDR, CDR2 SFDVKD. This CDR3 is built from 13 residues. V lost 7 bases to trimming and J lost 5 bases, with 14 bases between them. As DNA, the CDR3 is TGTGCCACCAGCCCCTCCTCGATAGACGAGCAGTACTTC. Translated: CATSPSSIDEQYF.

The genes are TRBV12-3 or TRBV12-4 and TRBJ2-5, with D perhaps TRBD1 or TRBD2 (6 bases each). CDR3 length: 20 residues. V was shortened by 5 bases and J by 3 bases, with 31 bases between the two germline ends. The CDR3 loop reads CASSPPRRGFRLGGKETQYF. Written as DNA, the CDR3 is TGTGCCAGCAGTCCGCCCCGGAGGGGGTTCAGACTAGGGGGTAAAGAGACCCAGTACTTC.

This clonotype occurred a few times. This chain connects TRBV7-2 to TRBJ2-5, with a tentative D call TRBD1 (5 bases). The CDR3 length is 13 residues. In germline, CDR1 is SGHTA, CDR2 FQGNSA. Between the trimmed V and J ends, which lost 2 bases and 7 bases, there was a span of 11 bases. In DNA, the CDR3 is TGTGCCAGCAGCTTAAAGACAGCCCGGACCCAGTACTTC. Residues: CASSLKTARTQYF.

This clonotype was recorded a few times. The rearrangement uses TRBV20-1 and TRBJ1-1; 11 bases line up with TRBD1. The J segment lost 4 bases and the V segment lost 3 bases, leaving 10 bases of the junction unmatched. This CDR3 is 16 amino acids long. Germline V gene sequence: CDR1 DFQATT, CDR2 SNEGSKA (reference sequence). The CDR3 DNA reads TGCAGTGCTAGGTCTGGACAGGGGGCGGAGGGCACTGAAGCTTTCTTT. Translation: CSARSGQGAEGTEAFF.

The rearrangement joins TRBV20-1 to TRBJ2-7; no clear D. The ends were cut back, 3 bases at V and 4 bases at J, with 7 bases in the middle. The CDR3 sequence is 11 residues long. CDR1 and CDR2 from the germline V gene are DFQATT and SNEGSKA (reference sequence). The CDR3 DNA reads TGCAGTGCTAGTCAGCCATACGAGCAGTACTTC. Translation: CSASQPYEQYF.

This clonotype has just a few counts. The rearrangement joins TRBV11-2 to TRBJ2-2; D remains ambiguous. The ends were cut back, 5 bases at V and 6 bases at J, with 10 bases in the middle. CDR1 is SGHAT and CDR2 is FQNNGV in the germline V gene. This CDR3 contains 13 residues. The CDR3: CASSNWSPGELFF. Written as DNA, the CDR3 is TGTGCCAGCAGCAACTGGTCGCCCGGGGAGCTGTTTTTT.

This clonotype was counted only a few times. The CDR3 here is CASSLGGQIYGTQYF. The CDR3 DNA reads as TGTGCCAGCAGCTTAGGGGGACAGATTTATGGTACGCAGTATTTT. V is TRBV7-2 and J is TRBJ2-3; 7 bases map to TRBD1. J gave up 8 bases and V 1 base, and 9 bases lay outside the gene matches. Germline assignment: CDR1 SGHTA and CDR2 FQGNSA. This CDR3 comprises 15 residues.